Only one count was recorded for the clone carrying this T cell receptor beta chain. The data belong to a study of cytomegalovirus exposure and HLA in healthy donors. From the 120-subject validation cohort, which was separate from the approximately 670-subject first cohort, the donors were drawn. Only in-frame clones appear in the TCRdb table, and some are missing; sequencing was by immunoSEQ multiplex PCR. This sample has about 60,000 clones, with almost 97% found just once. Germline CDR1 and CDR2: MDHEN and SYDVKM. V was pared by 5 bases and J by 0 bases, with 6 bases of the junction left unmatched. The CDR3 loop spans 15 amino acids.

The sample was PBMCs. V gene TRBV28 combines with J gene TRBJ1-1; TRBD1 matches 7 bases. This TCR was sampled from a woman younger than 35 in good health and CMV-seronegative. In DNA, the CDR3 is TGTGCCAGCAGTCCGCCACAGGGGCTGAACACTGAAGCTTTCTTT. Protein: CASSPPQGLNTEAFF.